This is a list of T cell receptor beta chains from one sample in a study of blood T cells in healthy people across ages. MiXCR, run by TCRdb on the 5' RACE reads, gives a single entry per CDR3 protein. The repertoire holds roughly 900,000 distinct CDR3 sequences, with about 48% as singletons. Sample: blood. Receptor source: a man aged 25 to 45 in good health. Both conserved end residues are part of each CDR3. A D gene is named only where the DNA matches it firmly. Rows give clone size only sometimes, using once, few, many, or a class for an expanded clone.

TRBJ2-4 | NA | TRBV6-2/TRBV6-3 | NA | CAISPRRGLAKNIQYF | TGTGCCATCTCCCCCAGACGAGGACTAGCCAAAAACATTCAGTACTTC
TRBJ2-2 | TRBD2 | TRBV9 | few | CASSVSGAGTGELFF | TGTGCCAGCAGCGTTAGCGGGGCGGGAACCGGGGAGCTGTTTTTT
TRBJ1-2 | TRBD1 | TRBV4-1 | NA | CASTAPGTGVGYGYTF | TGCGCCAGCACCGCCCCCGGGACAGGAGTAGGCTATGGCTACACCTTC
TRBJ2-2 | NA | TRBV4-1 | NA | CASSHESGGNTGELFF | TGCGCCAGCAGCCACGAGTCCGGGGGGAACACCGGGGAGCTGTTTTTT
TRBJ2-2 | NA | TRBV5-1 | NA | CASGPPDYPIGELFF | TGCGCCAGCGGACCCCCGGACTACCCGATCGGGGAGCTGTTTTTT
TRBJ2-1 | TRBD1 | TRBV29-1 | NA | CSVEFRDRVNNEQFF | TGCAGCGTTGAATTTAGGGACAGGGTCAACAATGAGCAGTTCTTC
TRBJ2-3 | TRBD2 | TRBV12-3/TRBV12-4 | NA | CASRLAGRVRTDTQYF | TGTGCCAGCAGGCTAGCGGGGAGAGTCCGCACAGATACGCAGTATTTT
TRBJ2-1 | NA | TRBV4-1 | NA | CASSQDRTSYNEQFF | TGCGCCAGCAGCCAAGATCGCACCTCCTACAATGAGCAGTTCTTC
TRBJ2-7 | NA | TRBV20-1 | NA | CSARGDTAYEQYF | TGCAGTGCTAGAGGGGACACAGCCTACGAGCAGTACTTC
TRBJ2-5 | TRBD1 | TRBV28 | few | CASSLPGQGAPIYSETQYF | TGTGCCAGCAGTCTGCCGGGACAGGGGGCGCCGATTTATTCAGAGACCCAGTACTTC
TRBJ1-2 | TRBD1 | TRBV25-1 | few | CASNRQGTYGYTF | TGTGCCAGCAACCGACAGGGGACGTATGGCTACACCTTC
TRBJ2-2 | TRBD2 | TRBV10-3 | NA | CAISEGAGGTTGELFF | TGTGCCATCAGTGAAGGAGCGGGGGGGACCACCGGGGAGCTGTTTTTT
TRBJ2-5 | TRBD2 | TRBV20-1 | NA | CSAELTSGAINEQYF | TGCAGTGCCGAACTAACTAGCGGGGCTATTAATGAGCAGTACTTC
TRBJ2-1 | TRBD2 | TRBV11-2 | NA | CASSLGASGGVYGEQFF | TGTGCCAGCAGCTTAGGTGCTAGCGGGGGGGTGTACGGTGAGCAGTTCTTC
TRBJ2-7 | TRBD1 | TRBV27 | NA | CASSPSTGTVLYEQYF | TGTGCCAGCAGCCCCTCAACCGGGACAGTTCTTTACGAGCAGTACTTC
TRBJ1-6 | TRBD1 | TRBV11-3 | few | CASSFGTGARSPLHF | TGTGCCAGCAGCTTTGGGACAGGGGCCCGCTCACCCCTCCACTTT
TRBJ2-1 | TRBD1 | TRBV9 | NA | CASSVSGTGHNEQFF | TGTGCCAGCAGCGTCAGCGGGACAGGGCACAATGAGCAGTTCTTC
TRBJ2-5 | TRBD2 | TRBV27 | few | CASSSWGLEETQYF | TGTGCCAGCAGTTCCTGGGGACTAGAAGAGACCCAGTACTTC
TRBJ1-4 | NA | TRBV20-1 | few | CSARATNEKLFF | TGCAGTGCCAGGGCAACTAATGAAAAACTGTTTTTT
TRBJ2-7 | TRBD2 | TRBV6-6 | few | CASSPGTKGPYEQYF | TGTGCCAGCAGTCCCGGGACTAAGGGTCCCTACGAGCAGTACTTC
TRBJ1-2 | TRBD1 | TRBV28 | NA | CASSEPGQGVLNYGYTF | TGTGCCAGCAGTGAACCCGGACAGGGGGTACTAAACTATGGCTACACCTTC
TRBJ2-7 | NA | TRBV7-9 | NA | CASSLATGLHEQYF | TGTGCCAGCAGCTTAGCCACAGGGCTACACGAGCAGTACTTC
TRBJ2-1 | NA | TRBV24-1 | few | CATRGISNYNEQFF | TGTGCCACCCGAGGGATATCGAACTACAATGAGCAGTTCTTC
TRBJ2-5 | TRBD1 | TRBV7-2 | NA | CASSSDRGPQETQYF | TGTGCCAGCAGCTCCGACAGGGGACCCCAAGAGACCCAGTACTTC
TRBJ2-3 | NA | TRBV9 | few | CASIRGNGGEDTQYF | TGTGCCAGCATTAGAGGGAACGGGGGAGAAGATACGCAGTATTTT
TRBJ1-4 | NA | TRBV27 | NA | CASRKDGDTSPATNEKLFF | TGTGCCAGCAGAAAAGACGGGGATACATCTCCTGCAACTAATGAAAAACTGTTTTTT
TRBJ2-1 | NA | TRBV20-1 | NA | CSARELRSSYNEQFF | TGCAGTGCTAGAGAATTGAGAAGCTCCTACAATGAGCAGTTCTTC
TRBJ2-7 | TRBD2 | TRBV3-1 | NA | CASRPSGGFTYEQYF | TGTGCCAGCAGACCCTCGGGGGGGTTTACCTACGAGCAGTACTTC
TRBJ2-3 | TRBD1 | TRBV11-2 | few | CASSYDGDRATDTQYF | TGTGCCAGCAGCTATGATGGGGACAGGGCCACAGATACGCAGTATTTT
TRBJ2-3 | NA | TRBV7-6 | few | CASSSMTGTSTDTQYF | TGTGCCAGCAGCTCGATGACAGGGACTAGCACAGATACGCAGTATTTT
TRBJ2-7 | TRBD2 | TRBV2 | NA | CARTSLSYNEQYF | TGTGCCAGGACTAGCCTTTCCTACAATGAGCAGTACTTC
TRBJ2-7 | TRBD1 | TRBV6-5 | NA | CASSYVRRPGTGDNEQYF | TGTGCCAGCAGTTACGTACGTCGCCCCGGGACAGGGGATAACGAGCAGTACTTC
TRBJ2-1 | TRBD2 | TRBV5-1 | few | CASSFGLAGGSYNEQFF | TGCGCCAGCAGCTTCGGACTAGCGGGGGGGTCCTACAATGAGCAGTTCTTC
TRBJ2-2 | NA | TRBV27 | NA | CASRFGTVTTGELFF | TGTGCCAGCAGATTTGGGACGGTGACCACCGGGGAGCTGTTTTTT
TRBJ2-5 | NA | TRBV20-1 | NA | CSAPRSTLETQYF | TGCAGTGCTCCTCGTAGTACCTTAGAGACCCAGTACTTC
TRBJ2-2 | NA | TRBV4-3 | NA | CASSQGVRHTGELFF | TGCGCCAGCAGTCAAGGTGTCCGCCACACCGGGGAGCTGTTTTTT
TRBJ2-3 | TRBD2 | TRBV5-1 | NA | CASSLAASGEWTDTQYF | TGCGCCAGCAGCTTGGCGGCTAGCGGGGAATGGACAGATACGCAGTATTTT
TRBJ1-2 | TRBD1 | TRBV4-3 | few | CASSQELQGRYGYTF | TGCGCCAGCAGCCAAGAATTACAGGGGAGATATGGCTACACCTTC
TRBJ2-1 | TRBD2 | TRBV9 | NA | CASSVVQAGGYNEQFF | TGTGCCAGCAGCGTAGTCCAAGCGGGGGGGTACAATGAGCAGTTCTTC
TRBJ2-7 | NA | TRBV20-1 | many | CSTRTGGDSYEQYF | TGCAGTACCCGGACGGGCGGGGACTCCTACGAGCAGTACTTC
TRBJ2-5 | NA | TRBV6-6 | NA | CASRKDAETQYF | TGTGCCAGCAGAAAGGATGCGGAGACCCAGTACTTC
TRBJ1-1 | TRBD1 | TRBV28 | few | CASSFRDSLKPMNTEAFF | TGTGCCAGCAGTTTCCGGGACAGCCTAAAACCCATGAACACTGAAGCTTTCTTT
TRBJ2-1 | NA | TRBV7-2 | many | CASSLSRENEQFF | TGTGCCAGCAGCTTATCGAGGGAGAATGAGCAGTTCTTC
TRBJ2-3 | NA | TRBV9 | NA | CASSPRTRGTDTQYF | TGTGCCAGCAGCCCCCGGACTAGGGGGACAGATACGCAGTATTTT
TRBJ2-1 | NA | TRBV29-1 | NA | CSVARRNEQFF | TGCAGCGTTGCAAGGAGGAATGAGCAGTTCTTC
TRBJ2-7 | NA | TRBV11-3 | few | CASSFLRDSSHEQYF | TGTGCCAGCAGCTTCCTCCGGGACTCTTCCCACGAGCAGTACTTC
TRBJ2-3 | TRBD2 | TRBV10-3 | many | CAISEPKLLAGEDTQYF | TGTGCCATCAGTGAGCCGAAGCTCCTAGCGGGAGAAGATACGCAGTATTTT
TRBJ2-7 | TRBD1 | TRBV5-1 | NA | CASSSSTGTVSYEQYF | TGCGCCAGCAGCTCCTCGACCGGGACAGTTTCCTACGAGCAGTACTTC
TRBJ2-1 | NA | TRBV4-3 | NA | CASSQDMFSRGEQFF | TGCGCCAGCAGCCAAGACATGTTTTCCAGAGGTGAGCAGTTCTTC
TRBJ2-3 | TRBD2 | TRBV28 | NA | CASTPGLVGTDTQYF | TGTGCCAGCACACCGGGACTAGTCGGCACAGATACGCAGTATTTT
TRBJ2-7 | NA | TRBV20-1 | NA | CSTRPKGLATYEQYF | TGCAGTACTAGACCTAAAGGTCTAGCGACCTACGAGCAGTACTTC
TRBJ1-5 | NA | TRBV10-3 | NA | CAIREREPSNQPQHF | TGTGCCATCAGGGAGCGGGAGCCTAGCAATCAGCCCCAGCATTTT
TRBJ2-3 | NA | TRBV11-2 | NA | CASSQSRVDTQYF | TGTGCCAGCAGCCAATCCAGGGTGGATACGCAGTATTTT
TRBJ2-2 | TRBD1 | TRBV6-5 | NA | CASSYRGTGVTGELFF | TGTGCCAGCAGTTACCGAGGGACAGGGGTCACCGGGGAGCTGTTTTTT
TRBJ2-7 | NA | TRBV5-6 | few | CASSSSYGTNYEQYF | TGTGCCAGCAGCTCCTCCTACGGGACAAACTACGAGCAGTACTTC
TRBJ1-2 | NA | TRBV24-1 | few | CATSDLIRNYGYTF | TGTGCCACCAGTGATTTGATCCGGAACTATGGCTACACCTTC
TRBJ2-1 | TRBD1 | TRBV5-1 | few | CASSLGDRGHVEQFF | TGCGCCAGCAGCTTAGGTGACAGGGGGCATGTTGAGCAGTTCTTC
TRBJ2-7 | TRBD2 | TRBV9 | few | CASSVGSSGYEQYF | TGTGCCAGCAGCGTAGGCAGTAGCGGGTACGAGCAGTACTTC
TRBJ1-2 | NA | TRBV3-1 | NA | CASSQGVAGNGYTF | TGTGCCAGCAGCCAAGGAGTGGCAGGGAATGGCTACACCTTC